This T cell receptor beta chain was sequenced during a study of long-term antiretroviral therapy in people with HIV. General study findings and limits: The study collected blood between about 2003 and 2018, possibly under older ART regimens. Pre-ART expanded TRB clones stayed dominant throughout, though often decreasing after ART.

Germline lookup yields CDR1 SGHTA and CDR2 FQGNSA. This CDR3 has 13 amino acids. V shed 6 bases and J shed 8 bases, with 14 bases lying between them. Survey-level immunoSEQ v3.0 assays were run. The repertoire was sequenced with immunoSEQ multiplex PCR; TCRdb's copy has only in-frame clones and lacks some. The sample lists around 21,000 clones, more than 75% occurring once. To note about this clone: The antigen remains undetermined.

The origin of this receptor is a man aged 30 to 45 with HIV. The V and J genes are TRBV7-2 and TRBJ2-1; a weak D match, TRBD1 (6 bases). Here the sequenced sample was unsorted PBMCs, taken roughly 5.7 years after starting antiretroviral therapy. CDR3 in DNA: TGTGCCAGCAGAAAAATGACAGGTGATGAGCAGTTCTTC. It translates to CASRKMTGDEQFF.